This entry lists 13 T cell receptor beta chains sequenced from one sample in a study of cytomegalovirus exposure and HLA in healthy donors. PCR amplification relied on 60 Vbeta primers (plus 13 Jbeta primers). Produced via immunoSEQ multiplex PCR; TCRdb's table is partial and in-frame only. Counted here are approximately 170,000 clones, 70% occurring once; the ten biggest clones make up approximately 4.6%. Material for sequencing was PBMCs. Source of these receptors: a man aged 18 to 29 in good health and CMV-seropositive.

The chain is built from TRBV7-9 and TRBJ2-5; D remains ambiguous. The CDR3 loop spans 14 amino acids. Trimming cost V 5 bases and J 4 bases, with 14 bases left between them. Per the germline V gene, CDR1 is SEHNR and CDR2 is FQNEAQ (reference sequence). In DNA form, the CDR3 reads TGTGCCAGCAGCGTCTCTATGTACCCAGAGACCCAGTACTTC. Protein sequence: CASSVSMYPETQYF.

CDR3 region: CASSPGTGGWYF. The CDR3 DNA follows: TGTGCCAGCTCACCCGGGACAGGGGGCTGGTATTTT. The rearrangement uses TRBV18 and TRBJ2-3, with TRBD1 matching over 12 bases. The CDR3 covers 12 residues. V trimming: 3 bases; J trimming: 14 bases; junction bases outside the gene matches: 3. Germline loops: CDR1 KGHSH, CDR2 LQKENI.

This chain links TRBV30 with TRBJ1-4, with unresolved D. This CDR3 is 12 amino acids long. In germline, CDR1 is GTSNPN, CDR2 SVGIG (reference sequence). V gave up 2 bases and J gave up 7 bases, with 8 bases separating them. The CDR3 region is CAWSLTGEKLFF. CDR3 sequence (DNA): TGTGCCTGGAGTTTGACGGGTGAAAAACTGTTTTTT.

V is TRBV13 and J is TRBJ2-3; 10 bases are a match to TRBD1. V lost 5 bases and J lost 1; bases outside the gene matches: 6. The CDR3 consists of 16 residues. The germline V gene encodes CDR1 PRHDT and CDR2 FYEKMQ (reference sequence). The CDR3 reads CASSTTGTGGTDTQYF. The CDR3 nucleotides are TGTGCCAGCAGCACAACCGGGACAGGGGGCACAGATACGCAGTATTTT.

V usage is TRBV6-5 and J usage is TRBJ1-5; D remains ambiguous. Trimming stripped 2 bases from V and 5 bases from J, with 7 bases between. This CDR3 is 13 amino acids long. CDR1 and CDR2 (germline): MNHEY, SVGAGI. The CDR3 spells CASSYRRDQPQHF. CDR3 bases: TGTGCCAGCAGTTACCGAAGAGATCAGCCCCAGCATTTT.

The chain carries TRBV30 and TRBJ1-5; weak D call: TRBD1 (6 bases). CDR1 and CDR2 (germline): GTSNPN, SVGIG (reference sequence). This CDR3 is built from 13 residues. V lost 5 bases and J lost 7, with 15 bases in between. The CDR3 loop reads CAWDRGGNQPQHF. CDR3 bases: TGTGCCTGGGATAGGGGGGGGAACCAGCCCCAGCATTTT. The full variable domain, completed using reference TRBV30 and TRBJ1-5, is SQTIHQWPATLVQPVGSPLSLECTVEGTSNPNLYWYRQAAGRGLQLLFYSVGIGQISSEVPQNLSASRPQDRQFILSSKKLLLSDSGFYLCAWDRGGNQPQHFGDGTRLSIL.

This clone occurred a few times. V usage is TRBV25-1 and J usage is TRBJ1-2, with a possible D match to TRBD1 (6 bases). Germline assignment: CDR1 MGHDK and CDR2 SYGVNS. V was cut by 3 bases and J by 4 bases, with 9 bases left in between. This CDR3 contains 13 residues. In DNA form, the CDR3 reads TGTGCCAGCAGTGAGGCGGACAGCTATGGCTACACCTTC. It yields the protein CASSEADSYGYTF.

This clone was seen only once. The chain employs TRBV18 and TRBJ2-2; 7 bases fit TRBD1. CDR1 is KGHSH, CDR2 LQKENI, per germline. CDR3 length: 15 residues. V dropped 4 bases and J dropped 4; count of bases not matched to a gene: 6. DNA of the CDR3: TGTGCCAGCTCACTACTACAGGGGACCACCGGGGAGCTGTTTTTT. Amino acids: CASSLLQGTTGELFF.

The chain employs TRBV7-9 and TRBJ1-1; D is possibly TRBD1 (6 bases). Germline V lookup: CDR1 SEHNR, CDR2 FQNEAQ (reference sequence). The V end was cut by 2 bases, the J end by 4 bases, with 14 bases between. The CDR3 sequence is 15 residues long. CDR3 sequence: CASSLLGAEGTEAFF. CDR3 DNA: TGTGCCAGCAGCTTATTGGGGGCCGAAGGCACTGAAGCTTTCTTT. Drawing the rest from reference TRBV7-9 and TRBJ1-1, the complete variable domain is DTGVSQNPRHKITKRGQNVTFRCDPISEHNRLYWYRQTLGQGPEFLTYFQNEAQLEKSRLLSDRFSAERPKGSFSTLEIQRTEQGDSAMYLCASSLLGAEGTEAFFGQGTRLTVV.

The genes are TRBV30 and TRBJ2-5; 7 nucleotides match TRBD1. CDR1 and CDR2 from the germline V gene are GTSNPN and SVGIG (reference sequence). The junction had 6 bases not matched to a gene; V was cut back by 6 bases and J by 2 bases. The CDR3 spans 13 residues. As DNA, the CDR3 is TGTGCCTGTTATAAACAGGGGCAAGAGACCCAGTACTTC. It yields the protein CACYKQGQETQYF.

This chain uses TRBV30 with TRBJ1-1, with 7 bases that match TRBD1. The trim removed 2 bases at V and 4 bases at J, leaving 7 bases unmatched. The germline V gene has CDR1 GTSNPN and CDR2 SVGIG (reference sequence). The CDR3 totals 14 residues. CDR3 sequence: CAWSRNRGSTEAFF. As DNA, the CDR3 is TGTGCCTGGAGTCGAAACAGGGGAAGCACTGAAGCTTTCTTT.

The V and J genes are TRBV5-4 and TRBJ1-3, with TRBD1 identical over 8 bases. CDR3 length equals 16 residues. V dropped 4 bases and J dropped 0; count of bases not matched to a gene: 6. The germline CDR1 and CDR2 sequences are SGHNT and YYREEE (reference sequence). In nucleotides, the CDR3 is TGTGCCAGCAGCCTCGGGACAGGAAACTCTGGAAACACCATATATTTT. This translates into CASSLGTGNSGNTIYF. The complete variable domain, with remaining parts taken from reference TRBV5-4 and TRBJ1-3, reads ETGVTQSPTHLIKTRGQQVTLRCSSQSGHNTVSWYQQALGQGPQFIFQYYREEENGRGNFPPRFSGLQFPNYSSELNVNALELDDSALYLCASSLGTGNSGNTIYFGEGSWLTVV.

The V and J genes are TRBV30 and TRBJ2-1; no definite D call. Deletions cut 0 bases from V and 7 bases from J, with 16 bases between. Germline V CDR1 and CDR2: GTSNPN, SVGIG (reference sequence). The CDR3 consists of 15 residues. Here the CDR3 reads CAWSVRSRIINEQFF. DNA of the CDR3: TGTGCCTGGAGTGTACGCTCTAGAATCATAAATGAGCAGTTCTTC.